The 17 T cell receptor beta chains in this list originate from one sample, sequenced in a study of CD8 T cells in Susac syndrome. Reverse transcription used about 0.45 to 1 ug RNA and random hexamers. TCRdb fed the immunoSEQ multiplex PCR reads into MiXCR, producing one record per CDR3 protein. The table includes about 300,000 distinct CDR3 sequences, around nine tenths detected once. The material sequenced was CD8+ T cells from PBMCs. Receptors were obtained from a human donor with multiple sclerosis.

The V gene is TRBV7-8, the J gene TRBJ2-5; 8 bases match TRBD2. The CDR3 has 16 amino acids. Germline CDR1 reads SGHVS; CDR2 reads FQNEAQ. The V segment lost 1 base and the J segment 3 bases; nucleotides outside the gene matches: 7. The CDR3 DNA reads as TGTGCCAGCAGCTTAGAACTAGCGGAGATAGAAGAGACCCAGTACTTC. Its translation is CASSLELAEIEETQYF.

V gene TRBV4-3 combines with J gene TRBJ2-7; D remains ambiguous. Trimming stripped 1 base from V and 0 bases from J, with 16 bases between. This CDR3 has 17 amino acids. Germline CDR1 LGHNA, CDR2 YSLEER. The CDR3 sequence is CASSQVVRLDVSYEQYF. In nucleotides, the CDR3 is TGCGCCAGCAGCCAAGTAGTTCGGCTGGATGTCTCCTACGAGCAGTACTTC.

This clonotype was counted only a few times. V is TRBV7-9 and J is TRBJ2-2; D is unclear. V gave up 8 bases and J gave up 6 bases, with 13 bases separating them. Germline CDR1 SEHNR, CDR2 FQNEAQ (reference sequence). The CDR3 is 13 amino acids. CDR3 sequence: CASVPSRSGELFF. The DNA for the CDR3 is TGTGCCAGCGTTCCGTCACGGTCCGGGGAGCTGTTTTTT.

The chain links TRBV2 to TRBJ2-1; 11 bases line up with TRBD2. The germline CDR1 and CDR2 sequences are SNHLY and FYNNEI. Unmatched junction bases numbered 15, after V lost 5 bases and J lost 0 bases. CDR3 length: 20 amino acids. The CDR3 loop is CASSPVLAGDPSSSYNEQFF. The CDR3 DNA sequence: TGTGCCAGCAGTCCCGTACTAGCGGGGGACCCCTCAAGCTCCTACAATGAGCAGTTCTTC. Drawing the rest from reference TRBV2 and TRBJ2-1, the complete variable domain is EPEVTQTPSHQVTQMGQEVILRCVPISNHLYFYWYRQILGQKVEFLVSFYNNEISEKSEIFDDQFSVERPDGSNFTLKIRSTKLEDSAMYFCASSPVLAGDPSSSYNEQFFGPGTRLTVL.

The V and J genes are TRBV7-9 and TRBJ2-5, with D possibly matching TRBD1 (6 bases). V lost 6 bases, J lost 0 bases, and 17 bases lay in between. This CDR3 is 16 amino acids long. Germline CDR1 and CDR2: SEHNR and FQNEAQ (reference sequence). CDR3 sequence (DNA): TGTGCCAGCAGACCCCACCCTGAGGGGGACCAAGAGACCCAGTACTTC. This encodes CASRPHPEGDQETQYF. The variable domain in full, with the rest retrieved from reference TRBV7-9 and TRBJ2-5, is DTGVSQNPRHKITKRGQNVTFRCDPISEHNRLYWYRQTLGQGPEFLTYFQNEAQLEKSRLLSDRFSAERPKGSFSTLEIQRTEQGDSAMYLCASRPHPEGDQETQYFGPGTRLLVL.

V is TRBV28 and J is TRBJ2-2; 13 nucleotides match TRBD2. CDR3 size: 18 residues. Losses at the gene ends were 5 bases for V and 3 bases for J; bases not matched to a gene: 9. Germline V CDR1 and CDR2: MDHEN, SYDVKM. The CDR3 protein is CASSRRTSGSLDTGELFF. DNA of the CDR3: TGTGCCAGCAGTCGCCGGACTAGCGGGAGTTTGGACACCGGGGAGCTGTTTTTT.

This chain links TRBV29-1 with TRBJ1-1, with 10 bases lining up with TRBD1. V was clipped by 6 bases and J by 4 bases; unmatched bases: 17. The V gene's germline CDR1 is SQVTM and CDR2 ANQGSEA. The CDR3 has 17 residues. CDR3 bases: TGCAGCGTCCCCATCCGGGACAGGGGCGAGGGGGGCACTGAAGCTTTCTTT. It codes for CSVPIRDRGEGGTEAFF.

The chain recombines TRBV20-1 with TRBJ2-7, with 14 bases matching TRBD2. The germline CDR1 and CDR2 sequences are DFQATT and SNEGSKA (reference sequence). The length of the CDR3 is 13 residues. Trimming removed 3 bases from V and 5 bases from J; junction bases left unmatched: 0. The CDR3 is CSARGLAGDEQYF. CDR3 DNA sequence: TGCAGTGCTAGGGGACTAGCGGGAGACGAGCAGTACTTC.

This clonotype was detected only once. This chain links TRBV28 with TRBJ1-2; the D is unclear. Germline lookup yields CDR1 MDHEN and CDR2 SYDVKM. This CDR3 is 14 amino acids long. V was clipped by 3 bases and J by 2 bases, with 10 bases between them. The CDR3 region is CASSFEGPNYGYTF. The DNA of the CDR3 is TGTGCCAGCAGTTTCGAGGGCCCAAACTATGGCTACACCTTC.

This chain connects TRBV9 to TRBJ1-2, with D perhaps TRBD1 (5 bases). CDR3 length: 15 residues. Trimming shortened V by 4 bases and J by 4 bases, and 17 bases separated the two germline ends. CDR1 and CDR2 (germline): SGDLS, YYNGEE. The CDR3 nucleotides read TGTGCCAGCAGCCCTGGGGACGGAACTTTCTATGGCTACACCTTC. Translating gives CASSPGDGTFYGYTF.

V and J are TRBV28 and TRBJ2-2, with D perhaps matching TRBD1 (6 bases). CDR3 length equals 14 residues. V was trimmed by 6 bases and J by 1 base, leaving 9 bases between them. The germline CDR1 and CDR2 sequences are MDHEN and SYDVKM. This chain's CDR3 is CASRGHLNTGELFF. As DNA, the CDR3 is TGTGCCAGCAGGGGACATCTGAACACCGGGGAGCTGTTTTTT. The full variable domain, with the rest looked up from reference TRBV28 and TRBJ2-2, is DVKVTQSSRYLVKRTGEKVFLECVQDMDHENMFWYRQDPGLGLRLIYFSYDVKMKEKGDIPEGYSVSREKKERFSLILESASTNQTSMYLCASRGHLNTGELFFGEGSRLTVL.

This chain connects TRBV20-1 to TRBJ2-4; D remains unclear. The CDR3 extends over 10 amino acids. V was cut by 5 bases and J by 5 bases, with 4 bases left in between. Per the germline V gene, CDR1 is DFQATT and CDR2 is SNEGSKA (reference sequence). CDR3 sequence: CSAAENIQYF. CDR3 coding DNA: TGCAGTGCTGCGGAAAACATTCAGTACTTC.

J is TRBJ1-2 and V is TRBV5-4; D is ambiguous. V lost 0 bases to trimming and J lost 7 bases, with 7 bases between them. The CDR3 is made up of 12 amino acids. CDR1 is SGHNT, CDR2 YYREEE, per germline (reference sequence). The CDR3 spells CASSLGVSGYTF. The CDR3 bases are TGTGCCAGCAGCTTGGGCGTTAGTGGCTACACCTTC.

The V call is TRBV27, the J call TRBJ1-5; perhaps TRBD1 as D (5 bases). The CDR3 loop spans 14 amino acids. The ends were cut back, 5 bases at V and 4 bases at J, with 12 bases in the middle. The germline V gene encodes CDR1 MNHEY and CDR2 SMNVEV (reference sequence). The CDR3 bases are TGTGCCAGCAGTAGGAGGGGATATAATCAGCCCCAGCATTTT. Amino acid sequence: CASSRRGYNQPQHF.

A few counts support this clonotype. The J gene is TRBJ2-7, the V gene TRBV20-1; D is unclear. Germline CDR1 and CDR2: DFQATT and SNEGSKA (reference sequence). V gave up 3 bases and J gave up 3 bases, with 12 bases separating them. The CDR3 sequence is 13 residues long. The CDR3 region is CSARVLQGYEQYF. The CDR3 DNA follows: TGCAGTGCTAGGGTCCTCCAAGGCTACGAGCAGTACTTC.

The chain carries TRBV27 and TRBJ2-1; D remains ambiguous. The CDR3 extends over 15 amino acids. Trimming took off 6 bases at V and 12 bases at J, with 24 bases between the two ends. Per germline, CDR1 MNHEY and CDR2 SMNVEV (reference sequence). CDR3 sequence (DNA): TGTGCCAGCAGCTCAACCGTTGACCCTGGGTGGGGGCAGTTCTTC. It encodes CASSSTVDPGWGQFF.

The chain recombines TRBV11-2 with TRBJ2-5, with D possibly TRBD1 on 6 matching bases. The CDR3 is 14 amino acids. The ends were cut back, 2 bases at V and 3 bases at J, with 10 bases in the middle. The V gene's germline CDR1 is SGHAT and CDR2 FQNNGV. The CDR3 loop reads CASSLIRTEETQYF. Written as DNA, the CDR3 is TGTGCCAGCAGCTTAATCCGGACAGAAGAGACCCAGTACTTC.